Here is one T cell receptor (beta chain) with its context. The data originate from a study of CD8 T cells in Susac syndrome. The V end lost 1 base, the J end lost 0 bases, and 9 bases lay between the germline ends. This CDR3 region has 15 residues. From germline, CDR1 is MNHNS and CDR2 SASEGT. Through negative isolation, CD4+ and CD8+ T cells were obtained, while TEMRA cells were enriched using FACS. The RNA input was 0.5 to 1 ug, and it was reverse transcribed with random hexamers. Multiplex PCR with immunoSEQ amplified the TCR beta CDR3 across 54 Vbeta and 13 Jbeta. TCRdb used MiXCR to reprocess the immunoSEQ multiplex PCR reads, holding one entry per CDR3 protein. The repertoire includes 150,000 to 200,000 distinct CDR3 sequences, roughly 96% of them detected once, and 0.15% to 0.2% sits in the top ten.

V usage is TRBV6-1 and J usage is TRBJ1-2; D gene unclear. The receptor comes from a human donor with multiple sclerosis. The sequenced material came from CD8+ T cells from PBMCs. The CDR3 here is CASSEEDKTNYGYTF. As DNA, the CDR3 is TGTGCCAGCAGTGAAGAGGATAAAACTAACTATGGCTACACCTTC.